Below, 16 T cell receptor beta chains from the same sample are listed, as sequenced in a study of early T cells in non-severe SARS-CoV-2 infection. MiXCR was run by TCRdb on the 5' RACE reads, yielding one entry per CDR3 protein. The table records roughly 25,000 distinct CDR3 sequences, just over 4% of them present only once. Input material: whole blood. The receptor source for this set is an adult who was a healthcare worker with PCR-confirmed SARS-CoV-2 infection or an uninfected control (not recorded which).

This clonotype was seen ten or more times. The V and J genes are TRBV19 and TRBJ1-2; D not resolved. The germline V gene encodes CDR1 LNHDA and CDR2 SQIVND (reference sequence). The CDR3 length is 14 residues. V was cut by 1 base and J by 4 bases, with 10 bases left in between. CDR3: CASSIVGVLYGYTF. CDR3 DNA: TGTGCCAGTAGTATAGTCGGCGTTCTCTATGGCTACACCTTC.

The sample holds many counts of this clonotype. The genes are TRBV7-2 and TRBJ1-2; TRBD1 matches 9 bases. V was pared by 5 bases and J by 5 bases, with 15 bases of the junction left unmatched. The CDR3 sequence is 17 residues long. Germline V gene lookup returns CDR1 SGHTA and CDR2 FQGNSA. Here the CDR3 DNA reads TGTGCCAGCAGCCGCACCGGGACAGGGCTCTCTCGATATGGCTACACCTTC. This translates into CASSRTGTGLSRYGYTF.

Many counts were recorded for this clonotype. The chain links TRBV7-2 to TRBJ2-6; no clear D. Germline V gene sequence: CDR1 SGHTA, CDR2 FQGNSA. CDR3 length: 17 residues. V shed 7 bases and J shed 0 bases, with 16 bases lying between them. In DNA form, the CDR3 reads TGTGCCAGCACCCAAATATCCCGCTCCTCTGGGGCCAACGTCCTGACTTTC. Its protein product is CASTQISRSSGANVLTF.

This clonotype was counted a few times. The chain uses TRBV19 and TRBJ2-1; no reliable D call. Per germline, CDR1 LNHDA and CDR2 SQIVND (reference sequence). Trimming cost V 1 base and J 2 bases, with 6 bases left between them. The CDR3 contains 14 residues. The CDR3 DNA reads TGTGCCAGTAGTATAGGTAGGCCCTACAATGAGCAGTTCTTC. It codes for CASSIGRPYNEQFF.

Ten or more counts support this clonotype. The CDR3 is CASSPRQVINQPQHF. The CDR3 bases are TGTGCCAGCAGTCCCAGACAGGTCATTAATCAGCCCCAGCATTTT. The genes are TRBV27 and TRBJ1-5; tentatively, D is TRBD1 (6 bases). V was shortened by 5 bases and J by 4 bases, with 15 bases between the two germline ends. The germline gives CDR1 MNHEY, CDR2 SMNVEV (reference sequence). This CDR3 has 15 amino acids.

The chain couples TRBV12-3 or TRBV12-4 to TRBJ2-2; D may correspond to TRBD1 or TRBD2 (5 bases each). Trimming cost V 5 bases and J 7 bases, with 14 bases left between them. The CDR3 spans 14 residues. CDR3: CASSQMPGRGELFF. The CDR3 DNA sequence: TGTGCCAGCAGTCAAATGCCGGGGCGCGGGGAGCTGTTTTTT.

This clonotype was picked up many times. The chain combines TRBV20-1 with TRBJ1-2, with 7 bases fitting TRBD1. The V gene's germline CDR1 is DFQATT and CDR2 SNEGSKA (reference sequence). The CDR3 has 16 amino acids. V gave up 0 bases and J gave up 4 bases; unmatched junction bases: 11. The CDR3: CSARDRRIGGPYGYTF. The CDR3 region has the DNA TGCAGTGCTAGAGATCGAAGGATAGGGGGCCCCTATGGCTACACCTTC.

For this clonotype: At one of its ends the junction is not consistent with the germline gene, which may arise from a read error. This chain links TRBV3-1 with TRBJ2-2; 9 bases line up with TRBD2. CDR1 and CDR2 from the germline V gene are LGHDT and YNNKEL (reference sequence). The CDR3 length is 17 residues. CDR3 sequence reads: CASSQDYSGRGTGELFF. In nucleotides, the CDR3 is TGCGCCAGCAGCCAAGATTATAGCGGGAGAGGTACCGGGGAGCTGTTTTTT.

The sample holds many counts of this clonotype. The chain uses TRBV7-3 and TRBJ2-5; D remains ambiguous. Trimming removed 3 bases from V and 2 bases from J, with 7 bases in between. CDR1 and CDR2 from the germline V gene are SGHTA and FQGTGA. The CDR3 has 13 residues. The CDR3 reads CASSFNRQETQYF. CDR3 DNA sequence: TGTGCCAGCAGCTTTAACAGACAAGAGACCCAGTACTTC.

This clonotype was detected many times. The gene calls are TRBV7-9 and TRBJ2-4, with 14 bases fitting TRBD2. The CDR3 runs to 18 residues. Per germline, CDR1 SEHNR and CDR2 FQNEAQ (reference sequence). Trimming cost V 2 bases and J 7 bases; bases outside gene matches: 10. CDR3: CASSLTTSGRGPRNIQYF. DNA of the CDR3: TGTGCCAGCAGCTTAACGACTAGCGGGAGGGGGCCGAGGAACATTCAGTACTTC.

Ten or more counts support this clonotype. J is TRBJ2-7 and V is TRBV6-5; D not certain. Trimming removed 2 bases from V and 2 bases from J, with 7 bases in between. The V gene's germline CDR1 is MNHEY and CDR2 SVGAGI. The CDR3 extends over 13 amino acids. The CDR3, as DNA: TGTGCCAGCAGTTACCGGCAGACCTACGAGCAGTACTTC. Amino acid sequence: CASSYRQTYEQYF.

To note about this clonotype: A junction boundary mismatches the germline segment, possibly from a read error. This rearrangement joins TRBV27 to TRBJ1-2; D gene ambiguous. Per germline, CDR1 MNHEY and CDR2 SMNVEV (reference sequence). This CDR3 has 15 residues. As DNA, the CDR3 is TGTGCCGGCAGTTCCCTAGGACTGAGTCACTATGGCTACACCTTC. It yields the protein CAGSSLGLSHYGYTF.

This clonotype is labeled medium-sized. The rearrangement links TRBV12-3 or TRBV12-4 to TRBJ2-5; D unclear. V shed 2 bases and J shed 4 bases, with 5 bases lying between them. This CDR3 has 12 amino acids. The CDR3 DNA follows: TGTGCCAGCAGTTTAACGGGAGAGACCCAGTACTTC. Encoded protein: CASSLTGETQYF.

This clonotype was seen a few times. CDR3 amino acids: CASSLQGARNEQFF. CDR3 bases: TGTGCCAGCAGTTTACAGGGGGCAAGGAATGAGCAGTTCTTC. The chain has TRBV12-3 or TRBV12-4 and TRBJ2-1; 8 bases are a match to TRBD1. The trim removed 2 bases at V and 7 bases at J, leaving 4 bases unmatched. The CDR3 consists of 14 residues.

This clonotype was detected once. This may come from a read error, since a much larger clone is one base off. This rearrangement joins TRBV10-3 to TRBJ1-2; D possibly corresponds to TRBD1 (6 bases). There are 13 residues in the CDR3. Germline V gene lookup returns CDR1 ENHRY and CDR2 SYGVKD. CDR3 sequence (DNA): TGTGCCATCAAGGGGGAGCTTAACTATGACTACACCTTC. Protein product: CAIKGELNYDYTF.

This clonotype came up many times. The chain uses TRBV25-1 and TRBJ2-5, with 9 bases identical to TRBD2. The V gene's germline CDR1 is MGHDK and CDR2 SYGVNS. Trimming at V came to 5 bases and at J to 5 bases, leaving 9 bases not matched to a gene. The CDR3 runs to 15 residues. The CDR3 is CASSPSGLAQETQYF. DNA for the CDR3: TGTGCCAGCAGTCCCTCCGGACTAGCGCAGGAGACCCAGTACTTC.